The TCR beta chain under discussion was sequenced for a study of control samples from healthy donors and cancer patients. The V gene end was trimmed by 2 bases and the J gene end by 3 bases; junction bases not matched to a gene: 3. The CDR3 is made up of 14 amino acids. Germline V gives CDR1 SGHTA, CDR2 FQGTGA. The repertoire was sequenced with immunoSEQ multiplex PCR; TCRdb's copy has only in-frame clones and lacks some. The sample yields about 140,000 clones, roughly 89% seen once. The origin of this receptor is a man aged 25-45 years in good health. The V and J genes are TRBV7-3 and TRBJ2-7, with TRBD1 matching 8 bases. The sample taken for sequencing was blood. CDR3 in DNA: TGTGCCAGCAGCTTAGGACAGGGTTTCTACGAGCAGTACTTC. Its protein product is CASSLGQGFYEQYF.